This TCR beta chain was captured in a study of T cells after somatic rescue of genetic block (TCRdb year 2020). With respect to the entire study: The study assessed how robust, over the long term, a T-cell system was when the system had developed through somatic rescue of a genetic block in T-cell development.

This clone was seen only once. This receptor's antigen is unknown. One base away there is no much larger clone; base qualities are not given. Including cysteine and phenylalanine, the CDR3 has 15 amino acids. CDR3 DNA only is kept here, 45 bases in frame from base 1. Relative to germline, V is 5 bases shorter and J is 0 bases shorter, with 8 bases between their ends. Sequences MNHNS (CDR1) and SASEGT (CDR2) are obtained from the germline V gene. Library preparation used the immunoSEQ multiplex PCR assay. As stored in TCRdb, this immuneACCESS dataset retains in-frame rearrangements with V and J assigned. A fraction of the clones does not appear; measured against another copy, unresolved V genes explain less than half of the discrepancy, and the remainder lacks a known reason. Recorded for this sample are 13,000 to 15,000 clones; approximately 76% of them occurred a single time. The ten largest clonotypes hold 11% to 15% of the sample.

Sequencing was performed on peripheral blood mononuclear cells (PBMCs). The chain couples TRBV6-1 to TRBJ2-6, with the D gene uncertain. The TCR was taken from a boy aged 5-17 years. The CDR3 has the sequence CASSPRTSGANVLTF. The nucleotide sequence is TGTGCCAGCAGTCCAAGAACCTCTGGGGCCAACGTCCTGACTTTC.